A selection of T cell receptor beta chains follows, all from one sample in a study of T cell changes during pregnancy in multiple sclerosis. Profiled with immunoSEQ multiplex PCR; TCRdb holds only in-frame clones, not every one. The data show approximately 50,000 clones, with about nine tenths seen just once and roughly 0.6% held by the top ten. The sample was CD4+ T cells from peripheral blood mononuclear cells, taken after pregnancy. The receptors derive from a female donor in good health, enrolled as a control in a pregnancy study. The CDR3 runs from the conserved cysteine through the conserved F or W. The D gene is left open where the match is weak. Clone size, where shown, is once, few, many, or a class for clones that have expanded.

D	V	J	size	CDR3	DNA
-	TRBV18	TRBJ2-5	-	CASSPSPGDLSEETQYF	TGTGCCAGCTCACCGTCACCGGGGGACCTAAGTGAAGAGACCCAGTACTTC
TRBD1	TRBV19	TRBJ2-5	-	CASSLGGTGPQETQYF	TGTGCCAGTAGTTTGGGCGGGACAGGGCCTCAAGAGACCCAGTACTTC
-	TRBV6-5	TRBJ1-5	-	CASPRRTQHF	TGTGCCAGCCCTAGGAGGACCCAGCATTTT
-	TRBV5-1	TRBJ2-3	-	CASSFEGGVTDTQYF	TGCGCCAGCAGCTTTGAGGGAGGAGTCACAGATACGCAGTATTTT
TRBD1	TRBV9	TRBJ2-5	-	CASSVAANRGQETQYF	TGTGCCAGCAGCGTAGCCGCCAACAGGGGGCAAGAGACCCAGTACTTC
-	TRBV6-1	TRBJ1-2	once	CASSDRQGPLLNYGYTF	TGTGCCAGCAGTGATCGGCAGGGTCCCCTTCTAAACTATGGCTACACCTTC
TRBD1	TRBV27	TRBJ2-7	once	CASRDREPPYEQYF	TGTGCCAGCAGGGACAGGGAGCCCCCCTACGAGCAGTACTTC
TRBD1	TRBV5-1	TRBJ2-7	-	CASSFGTGLYEQYF	TGCGCCAGCAGCTTCGGGACAGGGTTATACGAGCAGTACTTC
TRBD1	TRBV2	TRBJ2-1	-	CASRDRGWNEQFF	TGTGCCAGCAGGGACAGGGGGTGGAATGAGCAGTTCTTC
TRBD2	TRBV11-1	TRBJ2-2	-	CASSSYGGAENTGELFF	TGTGCCAGCAGCTCCTACGGGGGGGCGGAAAACACCGGGGAGCTGTTTTTT
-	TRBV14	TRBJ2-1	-	CASSQDLADRNEQFF	TGTGCCAGCAGCCAAGACTTAGCGGATAGGAATGAGCAGTTCTTC
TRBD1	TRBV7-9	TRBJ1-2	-	CASSLDRDYGYTF	TGTGCCAGCAGCCTGGACAGGGACTATGGCTACACCTTC
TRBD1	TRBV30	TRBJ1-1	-	CAWSGGQGVNTEAFF	TGTGCCTGGAGTGGCGGACAGGGTGTGAACACTGAAGCTTTCTTT
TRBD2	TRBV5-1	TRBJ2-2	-	CASSTGTSVPGELFF	TGCGCCAGCAGCACGGGGACTAGCGTCCCCGGGGAGCTGTTTTTT
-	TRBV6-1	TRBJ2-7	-	CASSELFGAVPYEQYF	TGTGCCAGCAGTGAACTTTTTGGGGCCGTCCCCTACGAGCAGTACTTC
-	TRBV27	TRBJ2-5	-	CASSSLSVSRETQYF	TGTGCCAGCAGTTCCCTTAGCGTTTCCCGAGAGACCCAGTACTTC
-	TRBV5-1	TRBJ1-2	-	CASSFIEGGYTF	TGCGCCAGCAGCTTTATTGAGGGAGGCTACACCTTC
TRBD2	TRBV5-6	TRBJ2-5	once	CASSLRESGGAETQYF	TGTGCCAGCAGCTTGAGGGAGAGCGGGGGGGCAGAGACCCAGTACTTC
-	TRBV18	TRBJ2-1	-	CASSPPGTSHNEQFF	TGTGCCAGCTCACCACCCGGGACTTCTCACAATGAGCAGTTCTTC
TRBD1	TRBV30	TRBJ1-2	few	CAWSRDRPYGYTF	TGTGCCTGGTCCAGGGACAGGCCCTATGGCTACACCTTC
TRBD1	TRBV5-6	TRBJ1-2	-	CASSFEGQGYYGYTF	TGTGCCAGCAGCTTTGAAGGACAGGGGTACTATGGCTACACCTTC
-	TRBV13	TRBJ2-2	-	CASSPPGQNTGELFF	TGTGCCAGCAGCCCGCCGGGACAGAACACCGGGGAGCTGTTTTTT
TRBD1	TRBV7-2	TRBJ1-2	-	CASSVRTGGDYTF	TGTGCCAGCAGCGTTAGGACAGGGGGGGACTACACCTTC
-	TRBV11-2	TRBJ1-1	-	CASSLDGAFFTEAFF	TGTGCCAGCAGCTTAGACGGTGCATTCTTTACTGAAGCTTTCTTT
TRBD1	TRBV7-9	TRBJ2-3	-	CASGGQGADTQYF	TGTGCCAGCGGAGGACAGGGGGCGGATACGCAGTATTTT
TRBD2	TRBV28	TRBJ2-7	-	CASSRQKTSGTEQYF	TGTGCCAGCAGCAGACAGAAGACTAGCGGGACCGAGCAGTACTTC
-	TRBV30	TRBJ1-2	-	CAWSLNYGYTF	TGTGCCTGGAGCCTTAACTATGGCTACACCTTC
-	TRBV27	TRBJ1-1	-	CASSLLQNTEAFF	TGTGCCAGCAGTTTATTACAAAACACTGAAGCTTTCTTT
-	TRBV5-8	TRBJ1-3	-	CASSLALRGNTIYF	TGTGCCAGCAGCTTGGCCCTACGAGGAAACACCATATATTTT
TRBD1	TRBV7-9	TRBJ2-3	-	CASSRGTGHTDTQYF	TGTGCCAGCAGCCGGGGGACAGGGCATACAGATACGCAGTATTTT
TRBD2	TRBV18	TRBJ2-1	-	CASSPGLDNEQFF	TGTGCCAGCTCACCCGGACTAGACAATGAGCAGTTCTTC
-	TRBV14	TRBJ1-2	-	CASSPYGDWGYTF	TGTGCCAGCAGTCCTTACGGGGATTGGGGCTACACCTTC
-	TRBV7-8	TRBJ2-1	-	CASSLARRDNEQFF	TGTGCCAGCAGCTTAGCAAGGCGGGACAATGAGCAGTTCTTC
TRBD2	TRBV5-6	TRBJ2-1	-	CASSLTGGANEQFF	TGTGCCAGCAGCTTGACCGGGGGGGCGAATGAGCAGTTCTTC
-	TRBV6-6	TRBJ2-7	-	CASSHTGREQYF	TGTGCCAGCAGTCATACAGGGCGCGAGCAGTACTTC
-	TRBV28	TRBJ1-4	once	CASSRQVPNEKLFF	TGTGCCAGCAGTCGACAGGTCCCTAATGAAAAACTGTTTTTT
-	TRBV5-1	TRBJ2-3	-	CASSLGGLRTLKNTDTQYF	TGCGCCAGCAGCTTGGGCGGGCTTAGGACTCTCAAGAACACAGATACGCAGTATTTT
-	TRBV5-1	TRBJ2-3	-	CASSLATVTDTQYF	TGCGCCAGCAGCCTGGCGACAGTTACAGATACGCAGTATTTT
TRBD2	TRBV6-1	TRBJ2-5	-	CASSEGASGVGETQYF	TGTGCCAGCAGTGAAGGGGCTAGCGGTGTTGGAGAGACCCAGTACTTC
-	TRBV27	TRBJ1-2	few	CASRDTGENYGYTF	TGTGCCAGCAGAGATACGGGGGAGAACTATGGCTACACCTTC
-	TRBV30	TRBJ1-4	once	CAWSIRDNEKLFF	TGTGCCTGGAGTATCAGGGATAATGAAAAACTGTTTTTT
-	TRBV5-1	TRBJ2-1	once	CASTRDFSSYNEQFF	TGCGCCAGCACGAGGGACTTCAGCTCCTACAATGAGCAGTTCTTC
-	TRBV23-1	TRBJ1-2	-	CASSQLKTRALYGYTF	TGCGCCAGCAGTCAACTAAAGACCAGGGCCCTCTATGGCTACACCTTC
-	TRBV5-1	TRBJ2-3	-	CASSLGGGGADTQYF	TGCGCCAGCAGCTTGGGGGGCGGTGGGGCGGATACGCAGTATTTT
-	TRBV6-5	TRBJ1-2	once	CASRETHGYTF	TGTGCCAGCAGAGAGACTCATGGCTACACCTTC
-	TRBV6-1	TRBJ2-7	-	CASSERGEQYF	TGTGCCAGCAGTGAGCGTGGCGAGCAGTACTTC
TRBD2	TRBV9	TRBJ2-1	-	CASSVGVSGRASYNEQFF	TGTGCCAGCAGCGTAGGGGTTAGCGGGAGGGCCTCCTACAATGAGCAGTTCTTC
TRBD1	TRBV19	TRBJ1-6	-	CASTDRVLNSPLHF	TGTGCCAGTACCGACAGGGTCCTAAATTCACCCCTCCACTTT
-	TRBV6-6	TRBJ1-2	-	CASTDNNYGYTF	TGTGCCAGCACGGACAATAACTATGGCTACACCTTC
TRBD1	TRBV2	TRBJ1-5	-	CASNTGESQPQHF	TGTGCCAGCAATACAGGGGAGAGTCAGCCCCAGCATTTT
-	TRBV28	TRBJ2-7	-	CASGLGSYEQYF	TGTGCCAGCGGGCTGGGTTCCTACGAGCAGTACTTC